This section outlines one T cell receptor beta chain sequence together with its context. Assay: immunoSEQ multiplex PCR; the TCRdb copy retains only in-frame clones and omits some. The profile shows 650,000 to 800,000 clones, roughly two thirds of them singletons. These data are taken from a study of shared clonotypes between healthy human individuals. The CDR3 is 14 amino acids. Germline assignment: CDR1 MGHRA and CDR2 YSYEKL. The V gene end was trimmed by 4 bases and the J gene end by 5 bases; junction bases not matched to a gene: 6. Every contributor of samples was a Caucasian grown-up residing in Nashville, Tennessee.

This clonotype was sampled from a woman aged 25-40 years in good health. The chain joins TRBV4-1 to TRBJ2-3, with TRBD2 identical over 7 bases. The sequencing input was memory CD4+ T cells sorted from blood. Described subset: CD45RA-negative fraction. The CDR3 here is CASSPRLAKDTQYF. CDR3 DNA: TGCGCCAGCAGCCCTCGACTAGCTAAAGATACGCAGTATTTT.